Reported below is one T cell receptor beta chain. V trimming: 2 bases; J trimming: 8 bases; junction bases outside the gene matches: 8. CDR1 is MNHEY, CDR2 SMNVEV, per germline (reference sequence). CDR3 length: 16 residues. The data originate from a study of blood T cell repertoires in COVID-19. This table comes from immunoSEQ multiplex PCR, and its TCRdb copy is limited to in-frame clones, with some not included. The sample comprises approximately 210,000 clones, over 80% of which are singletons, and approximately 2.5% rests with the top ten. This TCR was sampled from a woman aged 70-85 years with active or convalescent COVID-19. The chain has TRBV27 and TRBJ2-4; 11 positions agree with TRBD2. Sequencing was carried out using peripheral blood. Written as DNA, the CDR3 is TGTGCCAGCAGTTTAGAACTAGCGGGAGTGGAGGACATTCAGTACTTC. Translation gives CASSLELAGVEDIQYF.